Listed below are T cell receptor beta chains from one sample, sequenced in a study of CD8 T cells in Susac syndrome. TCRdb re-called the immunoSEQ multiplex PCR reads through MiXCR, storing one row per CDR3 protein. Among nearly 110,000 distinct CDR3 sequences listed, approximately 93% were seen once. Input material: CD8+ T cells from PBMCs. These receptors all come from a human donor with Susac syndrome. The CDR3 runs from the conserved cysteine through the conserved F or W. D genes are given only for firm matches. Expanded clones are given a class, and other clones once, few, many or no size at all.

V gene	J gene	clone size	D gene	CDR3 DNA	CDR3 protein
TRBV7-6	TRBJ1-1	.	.	TGTGCCAGCAGATCTTCGACAGAGGGGAAAGCTTTCTTT	CASRSSTEGKAFF
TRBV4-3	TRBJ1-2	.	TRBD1	TGCGCCAGCAGCCACTTCACAGGGGATCGTGGCTACACCTTC	CASSHFTGDRGYTF
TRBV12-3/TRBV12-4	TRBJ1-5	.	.	TGTGCCAGCAGTTTTCCGGGGGGGGGTCAGCCCCAGCATTTT	CASSFPGGGQPQHF
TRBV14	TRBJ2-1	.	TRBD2	TGTGCCAGCAGCCTACTAGCGGGGGGGCCTGAGCAGTTCTTC	CASSLLAGGPEQFF
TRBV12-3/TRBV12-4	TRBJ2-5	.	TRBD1	TGTGCCAGCAGTTGGGACAGGGTGGGAGAGACCCAGTACTTC	CASSWDRVGETQYF
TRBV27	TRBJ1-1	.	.	TGTGCCAGCAGACACTTGGGGTTTGAAGCTTTCTTT	CASRHLGFEAFF
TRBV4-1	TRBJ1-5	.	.	TGCGCCAGCAGCCAAGACCCGGGTCACGATCAGCCCCAGCATTTT	CASSQDPGHDQPQHF
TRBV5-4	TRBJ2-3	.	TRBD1	TGTGCCAGCAGCTCCCCCGGGACAGGGATGGATACGCAGTATTTT	CASSSPGTGMDTQYF
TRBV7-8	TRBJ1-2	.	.	TGTGCCAGCCTTAAACCTAACTATGGCTACACCTTC	CASLKPNYGYTF
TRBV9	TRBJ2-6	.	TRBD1	TGTGCCAGCAGCGTACCCCAACAGGGGGTTAGCTCTGGGGCCAACGTCCTGACTTTC	CASSVPQQGVSSGANVLTF
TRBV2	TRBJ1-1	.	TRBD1	TGTGCCAGCGGGACAGGGGGCGGGAGGACTGAAGCTTTCTTT	CASGTGGGRTEAFF
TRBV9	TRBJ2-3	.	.	TGTGCCAGCAGCGCCCCCCCCTCCACAGATACGCAGTATTTT	CASSAPPSTDTQYF
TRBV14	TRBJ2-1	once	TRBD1	TGTGCCAGCAGCCAAGAGACAGGGGACCTTGAGCAGTTCTTC	CASSQETGDLEQFF
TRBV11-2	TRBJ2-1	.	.	TGTGCCAGCAGCGCAGTTGTGTGGAATGAGCAGTTCTTC	CASSAVVWNEQFF
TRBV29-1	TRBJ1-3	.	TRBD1	TGCAGCGTTGACTTGGGACAGAGTGGAAACACCATATATTTT	CSVDLGQSGNTIYF
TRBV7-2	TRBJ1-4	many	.	TGTGCCAGCAGCCCCGGAACAACTAATGAAAAACTGTTTTTT	CASSPGTTNEKLFF
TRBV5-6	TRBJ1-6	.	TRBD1	TGTGCCAGCAGTCGGTGGGACAGGGGAGTATTTTCACCCCTCCACTTT	CASSRWDRGVFSPLHF